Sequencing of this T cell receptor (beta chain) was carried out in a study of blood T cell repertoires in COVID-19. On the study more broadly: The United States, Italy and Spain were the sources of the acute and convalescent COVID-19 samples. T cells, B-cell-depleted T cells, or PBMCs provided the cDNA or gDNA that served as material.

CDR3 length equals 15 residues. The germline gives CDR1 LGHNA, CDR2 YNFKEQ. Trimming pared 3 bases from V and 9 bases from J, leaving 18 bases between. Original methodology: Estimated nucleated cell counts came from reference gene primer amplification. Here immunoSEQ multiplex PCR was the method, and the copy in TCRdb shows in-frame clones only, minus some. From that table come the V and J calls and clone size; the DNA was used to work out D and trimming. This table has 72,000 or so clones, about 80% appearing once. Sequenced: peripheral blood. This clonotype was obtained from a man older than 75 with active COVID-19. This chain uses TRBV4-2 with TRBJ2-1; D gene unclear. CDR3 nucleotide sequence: TGTGCCAGCAGCCAGCTCGAAGGTGGTGGCGGTGAGCAGTTCTTC. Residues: CASSQLEGGGGEQFF.